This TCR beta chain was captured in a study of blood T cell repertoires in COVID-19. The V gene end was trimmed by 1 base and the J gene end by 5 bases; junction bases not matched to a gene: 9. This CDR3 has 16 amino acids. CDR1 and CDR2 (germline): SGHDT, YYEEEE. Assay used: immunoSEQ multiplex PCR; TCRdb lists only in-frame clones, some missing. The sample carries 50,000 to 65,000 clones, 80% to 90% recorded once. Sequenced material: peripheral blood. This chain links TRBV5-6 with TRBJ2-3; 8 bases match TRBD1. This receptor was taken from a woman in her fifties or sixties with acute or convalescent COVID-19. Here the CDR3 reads CASSLRQGARGDTQYF. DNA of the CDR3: TGTGCCAGCAGCTTGAGGCAGGGGGCGCGAGGAGATACGCAGTATTTT.